These 30 T cell receptor beta chains originate from one sample sequenced in a study of regulatory T cells in long-lasting Graves disease. Arm-PCR of CDR3 regions and iRepertoire HTBI primers were the basis on which TCR beta libraries were built. TCRdb independently ran MiXCR on the multiplex PCR reads; one entry per CDR3 protein. Seen here are more than 450,000 distinct CDR3 sequences, approximately 12% observed once, and the top ten hold over 7%. Described time point: newly diagnosed GD, antithyroid drugs for less than 3 months. From PBMCs, RNA was extracted and then used to make the TCR library. The same sample was also studied in work on T cells in Graves' hyperthyroidism and ophthalmopathy.

The specimen was peripheral blood mononuclear cells (PBMCs), collected at new diagnosis, from a patient treated with antithyroid drugs. These receptors all come from a woman aged 25-40 years with Graves disease.

This clonotype was counted at least ten times. V is TRBV10-3 and J is TRBJ2-7, with D possibly matching TRBD1 (8 bases). CDR1 is ENHRY, CDR2 SYGVKD, per germline. The CDR3 covers 17 residues. Trimming took 3 bases from V and 2 from J, leaving 20 bases between them. The CDR3 here is CAISDTGGAQRPYEQYF. The CDR3, as DNA: TGTGCCATCAGTGACACAGGGGGGGCCCAGCGGCCCTACGAGCAGTACTTC.

This clonotype was seen ten or more times. The V gene is TRBV18, the J gene TRBJ2-7; D gene uncertain. This CDR3 is 17 amino acids long. Between the trimmed V and J ends, which lost 8 bases and 0 bases, there was a span of 23 bases. Germline loops: CDR1 KGHSH, CDR2 LQKENI. The CDR3 is CASTTTYSLPDSYEQYF. CDR3 nucleotides: TGTGCCAGCACTACCACGTACTCGCTACCGGACTCCTACGAGCAGTACTTC.

On this clonotype itself: It may be a read error: a sequence one base away is much more abundant. The rearrangement uses TRBV6-5 and TRBJ2-5; the D gene is possibly TRBD1 (6 bases). The CDR3 sequence is 15 residues long. Per the germline V gene, CDR1 is MNHEY and CDR2 is SVGAGI. Trimming removed 0 bases at V and 3 bases at J, with 11 bases between. CDR3 residues: CASSYSGTLEETQYF. CDR3 bases: TGTGCCAGCAGTTACTCCGGGACACTGGAAGAGACCCAGTACTTC.

This clonotype was observed many times. CDR3 sequence (DNA): TGTGCCAGCAGTTTTGGACTAGCTCATGGGTTTTACGAGCAGTACTTC. Amino acids: CASSFGLAHGFYEQYF. This chain uses TRBV27 with TRBJ2-7; 8 nucleotides match TRBD2. Trimming cost V 3 bases and J 4 bases; bases outside gene matches: 11. Germline values: CDR1 MNHEY, CDR2 SMNVEV (reference sequence). The CDR3 runs 16 residues.

This clonotype was found many times. The chain couples TRBV5-1 to TRBJ1-1; no firm D call. V was cut by 1 base and J by 4 bases, with 8 bases left in between. The CDR3 loop spans 13 amino acids. Germline CDR1 SGHRS, CDR2 YFSETQ. The CDR3 region has the DNA TGCGCCAGCAGCTTGAGAGGAATCACTGAAGCTTTCTTT. Amino acids: CASSLRGITEAFF.

The genes are TRBV20-1 and TRBJ2-5; 8 bases fit TRBD1. The CDR3 loop spans 13 amino acids. J was trimmed by 5 bases and V by 5 bases; bases with no gene match: 7. In germline, CDR1 is DFQATT, CDR2 SNEGSKA (reference sequence). CDR3 in amino acids: CSASHQGAETQYF. Here the CDR3 DNA reads TGCAGTGCTTCCCACCAGGGGGCCGAGACCCAGTACTTC.

V and J are TRBV20-1 and TRBJ2-7; weak D call: TRBD2 (5 bases). Trimming took 6 bases from V and 2 from J, leaving 20 bases between them. Germline values: CDR1 DFQATT, CDR2 SNEGSKA (reference sequence). This CDR3 comprises 15 residues. CDR3 nucleotides: TGCAGTGCCCCCGACCGGAGGATAGCCCCCTACGAGCAGTACTTC. Protein product: CSAPDRRIAPYEQYF.

This clonotype came up many times. This rearrangement joins TRBV11-2 to TRBJ2-7; D possibly uses TRBD1 or TRBD2 (5 bases each). CDR1 is SGHAT, CDR2 FQNNGV, per germline. The germline V and J ends were trimmed by 3 bases and 3 bases, with 18 bases remaining between them. This CDR3 spans 16 amino acids. CDR3 sequence: CASSFRPGTDIYEQYF. The CDR3 nucleotides are TGTGCCAGCAGCTTCAGACCCGGGACGGATATCTACGAGCAGTACTTC.

Ten or more counts support this clonotype. CDR3 amino acids: CASSASGVFPMNTEAFF. As DNA, the CDR3 is TGTGCCAGCAGCGCCTCGGGGGTCTTCCCCATGAACACTGAAGCTTTCTTT. The chain uses TRBV9 and TRBJ1-1, with D possibly matching TRBD1 (5 bases). CDR1 SGDLS and CDR2 YYNGEE come from the germline V gene. Deletions cut 3 bases from V and 0 bases from J, with 18 bases between. The length of the CDR3 is 17 residues.

The rearrangement uses TRBV12-3 or TRBV12-4 and TRBJ2-1; TRBD2 is a possible D gene (6 bases). The germline V and J ends were trimmed by 7 bases and 0 bases, with 13 bases remaining between them. CDR3 size: 15 residues. CDR3 coding DNA: TGTGCCAGCACCTCCGGGACTCGCTCCTACAATGAGCAGTTCTTC. Residues: CASTSGTRSYNEQFF.

This clonotype was seen a handful of times. V is TRBV3-1 and J is TRBJ2-3; D unclear. The CDR3 covers 14 residues. Germline CDR1 is LGHDT and CDR2 is YNNKEL (reference sequence). V gave up 3 bases and J gave up 1 base, with 8 bases separating them. CDR3: CASSQLLGTDTQYF. CDR3 DNA: TGTGCCAGCAGCCAGTTATTGGGCACAGATACGCAGTATTTT.

This clonotype came up many times. This CDR3 is CASSLNPTEAFF. The CDR3 bases are TGTGCCAGCAGCTTAAACCCTACTGAAGCTTTCTTT. J is TRBJ1-1 and V is TRBV7-9; D is uncertain. Germline loops: CDR1 SEHNR, CDR2 FQNEAQ (reference sequence). The ends were cut back, 2 bases at V and 5 bases at J, with 6 bases in the middle. The CDR3 has 12 residues.

A few counts support this clonotype. CDR3 nucleotide sequence: TGCGCCAGCAGCCAACCCATCCGGGTTTCAAACAGGGGGCACACCGGGGAGCTGTTTTTT. Amino acids: CASSQPIRVSNRGHTGELFF. This sequence joins TRBV4-1 and TRBJ2-2; 9 nucleotides match TRBD1. Germline values: CDR1 MGHRA, CDR2 YSYEKL. Losses at the gene ends were 2 bases for V and 3 bases for J; bases not matched to a gene: 16. There are 20 residues in the CDR3.

This clonotype came up many times. The chain combines TRBV2 with TRBJ2-7, with 10 nucleotides matching TRBD2. Trimming took 7 bases from V and 0 from J; bases not matched to a gene: 3. This CDR3 contains 14 residues. The germline CDR1 and CDR2 sequences are SNHLY and FYNNEI. The CDR3 DNA reads as TGTGCCAGCATGGAGCGGGAGGGCTCCTACGAGCAGTACTTC. It is translated as CASMEREGSYEQYF.

This clonotype was picked up a small number of times. The genes are TRBV12-3 or TRBV12-4 and TRBJ1-2; possible D gene TRBD1, 5 bases. The V end lost 2 bases, the J end lost 6 bases, and 13 bases lay between the germline ends. The CDR3 has 14 amino acids. CDR3 in amino acids: CASSLRTDNHGYTF. CDR3 in DNA: TGTGCCAGCAGTTTAAGGACGGACAACCATGGCTACACCTTC.

This clonotype was seen many times. The V call is TRBV7-8, the J call TRBJ2-7; D may be TRBD1 (5 bases). The germline V gene encodes CDR1 SGHVS and CDR2 FQNEAQ. Trimming cost V 5 bases and J 4 bases, with 12 bases left between them. CDR3 length equals 13 residues. CDR3 DNA: TGTGCCAGCAGCACGCAGCAGGGTTACGAGCAGTACTTC. This codes for CASSTQQGYEQYF.

This clonotype was detected only a few times. This chain connects TRBV5-1 to TRBJ2-7; D is perhaps TRBD1 (5 bases). The CDR3 runs 15 residues. Looked up from germline, CDR1 is SGHRS and CDR2 is YFSETQ. Trimming cost V 4 bases and J 3 bases, with 17 bases left between them. For the CDR3, the DNA is TGCGCCAGCAGCCCTCAGGACATATCATACTACGAGCAGTACTTC. Translated, it gives CASSPQDISYYEQYF.

The V gene is TRBV29-1, the J gene TRBJ2-1, with 8 bases identical to TRBD2. Germline V gene data show CDR1 as SQVTM and CDR2 as ANQGSEA. This CDR3 region has 14 residues. V shed 3 bases and J 3 bases; nucleotides not matched to a gene: 4. The CDR3 nucleotides are TGCAGCGTTGAGCCCAGCGGGAGCTACAATGAGCAGTTCTTC. As protein: CSVEPSGSYNEQFF.

This clonotype was seen only a few times. A much larger clone sits a single nucleotide away, making a read error possible. The rearrangement uses TRBV3-1 and TRBJ1-6; tentatively, D is TRBD1 (5 bases). This CDR3 is built from 15 residues. Per the germline V gene, CDR1 is LGHDT and CDR2 is YNNKEL (reference sequence). Trimming left V 4 bases short and J 9 bases short, with 16 bases between. CDR3: CASSPGGRARSPLHF. The CDR3 DNA follows: TGTGCCAGCAGCCCGGGGGGGAGGGCCCGTTCACCCCTCCACTTT.

This clonotype appeared many times. The chain combines TRBV19 with TRBJ2-1, with 7 bases that match TRBD2. The CDR3 is 13 amino acids. CDR1 and CDR2 from the germline V gene are LNHDA and SQIVND (reference sequence). Trimming cost V 6 bases and J 9 bases; bases outside gene matches: 8. The CDR3 is CASSSGGWGEQFF. The DNA of the CDR3 is TGTGCCAGTAGCTCCGGGGGGTGGGGTGAGCAGTTCTTC.

This clonotype has just a few counts. The chain combines TRBV29-1 with TRBJ2-7; TRBD1 or TRBD2 may be the D gene (5 bases each). There are 15 residues in the CDR3. The V gene lost 2 bases and the J gene lost 3 bases, with 17 bases spanning the gap. CDR1 and CDR2 (germline): SQVTM, ANQGSEA. The CDR3 reads CSVEKDGTEGYEQYF. The CDR3 DNA sequence: TGCAGCGTTGAAAAAGACGGGACGGAAGGCTACGAGCAGTACTTC.

This clonotype was seen repeatedly, ten times or more. The V and J genes are TRBV6-2 or TRBV6-3 and TRBJ1-2; TRBD1 might be the D (6 bases). The length of the CDR3 is 13 residues. Germline V gene data show CDR1 as MNHEY and CDR2 as SVGEGT. Trimming took 2 bases from V and 4 from J, leaving 8 bases between them. The CDR3 nucleotides are TGTGCCAGCAGTTACGGGGACACCTATGGCTACACCTTC. Residues: CASSYGDTYGYTF.

This clonotype was detected many times. The chain links TRBV18 to TRBJ1-4, with 12 positions matching TRBD1. The junction had 7 bases not matched to a gene; V was cut back by 0 bases and J by 8 bases. Per the germline V gene, CDR1 is KGHSH and CDR2 is LQKENI. The CDR3 loop spans 17 amino acids. CDR3 coding DNA: TGTGCCAGCTCACCACCGGGACAGGGGGCTCTTGGAGAAAAACTGTTTTTT. Its translation: CASSPPGQGALGEKLFF.

This clonotype has at least ten counts. This chain uses TRBV7-2 with TRBJ2-5; D may be TRBD2 (5 bases). Germline V lookup: CDR1 SGHTA, CDR2 FQGNSA. The CDR3 totals 19 residues. Trimming cost V 5 bases and J 3 bases, with 28 bases left between them. CDR3 residues: CASSDQTFRTPRSKETQYF. The CDR3 nucleotides are TGTGCCAGCAGCGACCAGACCTTTCGGACTCCTAGATCAAAAGAGACCCAGTACTTC. Filled out from reference TRBV7-2 and TRBJ2-5, the complete variable domain reads GAGVSQSPSNKVTEKGKDVELRCDPISGHTALYWYRQSLGQGLEFLIYFQGNSAPDKSGLPSDRFSAERTGGSVSTLTIQRTQQEDSAVYLCASSDQTFRTPRSKETQYFGPGTRLLVL.

At least ten counts were recorded for this clonotype. The rearrangement uses TRBV27 and TRBJ2-7, with D maybe TRBD1 (5 bases). The CDR3 extends over 15 amino acids. V was cut by 4 bases and J by 4 bases, with 17 bases left in between. CDR1 MNHEY and CDR2 SMNVEV come from the germline V gene (reference sequence). The CDR3 here is CASSSPTDAKYEQYF. For the CDR3, the DNA is TGTGCCAGCAGTTCCCCGACAGACGCTAAGTACGAGCAGTACTTC.

This clonotype was observed at least ten times. The rearrangement links TRBV11-2 to TRBJ2-1, with D maybe TRBD2 (6 bases). Trimming left V 5 bases short and J 0 bases short, with 11 bases between. Germline V gives CDR1 SGHAT, CDR2 FQNNGV. The CDR3 has 15 residues. CDR3 coding DNA: TGTGCCAGCAGCGCCATGGGGGGCTCCTACAATGAGCAGTTCTTC. Residues: CASSAMGGSYNEQFF.

There are many counts of this clonotype. The chain employs TRBV7-9 and TRBJ2-3, with a possible D match to TRBD1 (5 bases). The CDR3 has 14 residues. The V gene lost 1 base and the J gene lost 4 bases, with 9 bases spanning the gap. Looked up from germline, CDR1 is SEHNR and CDR2 is FQNEAQ (reference sequence). CDR3 amino acids: CASSLEVGPDTQYF. CDR3 coding DNA: TGTGCCAGCAGCTTAGAGGTGGGGCCAGATACGCAGTATTTT.

The V and J genes are TRBV7-9 and TRBJ2-1; TRBD1 matches at 8 bases. V lost 4 bases to trimming and J lost 8 bases; unmatched junction nucleotides: 4. The CDR3 consists of 13 residues. The germline CDR1 and CDR2 sequences are SEHNR and FQNEAQ (reference sequence). The CDR3 loop reads CASSSGQGYEQFF. The CDR3 DNA is TGTGCCAGCAGCTCCGGACAGGGCTATGAGCAGTTCTTC. The whole variable domain, remainder taken from reference TRBV7-9 and TRBJ2-1, is DTGVSQNPRHKITKRGQNVTFRCDPISEHNRLYWYRQTLGQGPEFLTYFQNEAQLEKSRLLSDRFSAERPKGSFSTLEIQRTEQGDSAMYLCASSSGQGYEQFFGPGTRLTVL.

The chain carries TRBV7-9 and TRBJ1-3; D remains unclear. Trimming left V 3 bases short and J 0 bases short, with 9 bases between. Germline CDR1 SEHNR, CDR2 FQNEAQ (reference sequence). This CDR3 is 15 amino acids long. The DNA for the CDR3 is TGTGCCAGCAGCTTCCTCCGCCGCTCTGGAAACACCATATATTTT. Protein product: CASSFLRRSGNTIYF.

This clonotype has a handful of counts. The chain joins TRBV10-3 to TRBJ1-3; TRBD1 matches 7 bases. The CDR3 covers 15 residues. Germline V CDR1 and CDR2: ENHRY, SYGVKD. The V gene end was trimmed by 4 bases and the J gene end by 4 bases; junction bases not matched to a gene: 7. The CDR3 spells CAISAETGLGNTIYF. CDR3 bases: TGTGCCATCAGTGCCGAGACAGGGTTAGGAAACACCATATATTTT.